Following are 30 T cell receptor beta chains from one sample sequenced in a study of cytomegalovirus exposure and HLA in healthy donors. Primers: 60 Vbeta forward and 13 Jbeta reverse. Sequencing was performed with immunoSEQ multiplex PCR; in TCRdb, only in-frame clones are kept and a portion is missing. Here the sample spans 150,000 to 200,000 clones, about 80% being singletons. The sequencing input was PBMCs. Receptors originate from a woman aged 18-30 years in good health and CMV-seropositive.

V and J are TRBV10-2 and TRBJ1-6, with a possible D match to TRBD1 (6 bases). V shed 5 bases and J shed 7 bases, with 12 bases lying between them. The CDR3 extends over 14 amino acids. CDR1 is WSHSY and CDR2 is SAAADI in the germline V gene. This CDR3 reads CASSRAGENSPLHF. CDR3 DNA: TGCGCCAGCAGTCGGGCAGGGGAGAATTCACCCCTCCACTTT.

The chain combines TRBV4-1 with TRBJ2-5; the match to TRBD1 covers 9 bases. The J segment lost 5 bases and the V segment lost 8 bases, leaving 12 bases of the junction unmatched. The germline V gene encodes CDR1 MGHRA and CDR2 YSYEKL. CDR3 size: 15 residues. CDR3 loop: CASQDRDRVGETQYF. Written as DNA, the CDR3 is TGCGCCAGCCAAGACCGGGACAGGGTCGGGGAGACCCAGTACTTC.

As DNA, the CDR3 is TGTGCCAGCAGCTTCTTGAAAGGGGGCATAAATGGCTACACCTTC. This encodes CASSFLKGGINGYTF. V usage is TRBV2 and J usage is TRBJ1-2; 7 bases fit TRBD1. This CDR3 is 15 amino acids long. Germline loops: CDR1 SNHLY, CDR2 FYNNEI. Germline trimming cut 6 bases from V and 6 bases from J; bases unmatched to any gene: 13.

This clone occurred once. This chain links TRBV18 with TRBJ2-7, with TRBD1 as a possible D gene (5 bases). Germline V gene lookup returns CDR1 KGHSH and CDR2 LQKENI. V lost 5 bases to trimming and J lost 1 base, with 9 bases between them. This CDR3 contains 13 residues. The CDR3 protein is CASSVDRSYEQYV. CDR3 nucleotides: TGTGCCAGCTCAGTCGACAGATCCTACGAGCAGTACGTC.

The chain has TRBV4-3 and TRBJ1-5; D possibly corresponds to TRBD1 (6 bases). Trimming took 0 bases from V and 1 from J, leaving 16 bases between them. The CDR3 has 18 amino acids. CDR1 and CDR2 from the germline V gene are LGHNA and YSLEER. The CDR3 here is CASSQDWGGALSNQPQHF. The CDR3 DNA reads as TGCGCCAGCAGCCAAGATTGGGGGGGGGCCTTAAGCAATCAGCCCCAGCATTTT.

The genes are TRBV23-1 and TRBJ2-4, with 8 bases that match TRBD1. TRBV23-1 is assigned to the ORF class and has an uncertain function. This CDR3 is built from 16 residues. Unmatched junction bases numbered 9, after V lost 4 bases and J lost 4 bases. CDR3 residues: CASSPKKDRVKNIQYF. The DNA for the CDR3 is TGCGCCAGCAGTCCCAAGAAGGACAGGGTGAAAAACATTCAGTACTTC.

The CDR3 here is CASATGLTYEQYF. The DNA for the CDR3 is TGTGCCAGCGCCACAGGCCTTACCTACGAGCAGTACTTC. The chain joins TRBV6-1 to TRBJ2-7, with a weak D call TRBD1 (5 bases). Germline CDR1 is MNHNS and CDR2 is SASEGT. V lost 8 bases and J 2 bases, leaving 13 bases between the germline ends. This CDR3 region has 13 residues.

This chain joins TRBV6-1 and TRBJ2-5; tentatively, D is TRBD1 (6 bases). The J call may be in error: the DNA end matches TRBJ2-7 better. The CDR3 length is 13 residues. The germline V gene has CDR1 MNHNS and CDR2 SASEGT. CDR3 sequence: CASNRQQGDEQYF. The DNA of the CDR3 is TGTGCCAGCAACAGACAACAGGGCGACGAGCAGTACTTC.

The rearrangement uses TRBV27 and TRBJ2-6; no firm D call. Trimming shortened V by 4 bases and J by 0 bases, and 13 bases separated the two germline ends. Germline lookup yields CDR1 MNHEY and CDR2 SMNVEV (reference sequence). The length of the CDR3 is 17 residues. The CDR3 here is CASSSTAGYSGANVLTF. In nucleotides, the CDR3 is TGTGCCAGCAGTTCCACTGCAGGTTACTCTGGGGCCAACGTCCTGACTTTC.

V and J are TRBV10-3 and TRBJ1-6; 8 nucleotides agree with TRBD1. The CDR3 extends over 15 amino acids. Germline values: CDR1 ENHRY, CDR2 SYGVKD. Losses at the gene ends were 7 bases for V and 8 bases for J; bases not matched to a gene: 10. CDR3 nucleotide sequence: TGTGCCATCAACTCTGGACAGGGTGGGCATTCACCCCTCCACTTT. It yields the protein CAINSGQGGHSPLHF.

The chain carries TRBV28 and TRBJ1-2; possibly TRBD1 for D (5 bases). Germline CDR1 reads MDHEN; CDR2 reads SYDVKM. The V end was cut by 6 bases, the J end by 8 bases, with 10 bases between. This CDR3 has 11 amino acids. The DNA for the CDR3 is TGTGCCAGCAGCCAGGGTTACGGCTACACCTTC. Translating gives CASSQGYGYTF.

The chain is built from TRBV7-3 and TRBJ1-2; D gene uncertain. Trimming shortened V by 2 bases and J by 4 bases, and 11 bases separated the two germline ends. The V gene's germline CDR1 is SGHTA and CDR2 FQGTGA. CDR3 length: 14 amino acids. The CDR3 sequence is CASSLERRRYGYTF. The CDR3 region has the DNA TGTGCCAGCAGCTTAGAGAGGCGCCGCTATGGCTACACCTTC.

This chain joins TRBV5-1 and TRBJ1-2; D may be TRBD1 (5 bases). Germline CDR1 and CDR2: SGHRS and YFSETQ. This CDR3 is built from 17 residues. V lost 1 base and J lost 2, with 18 bases in between. This chain's CDR3 is CASSLNGGKGWNYGYTF. CDR3 nucleotides: TGCGCCAGCAGCTTGAACGGGGGGAAGGGCTGGAACTATGGCTACACCTTC. Full variable domain (outside the CDR3, taken from reference TRBV5-1 and TRBJ1-2): KAGVTQTPRYLIKTRGQQVTLSCSPISGHRSVSWYQQTPGQGLQFLFEYFSETQRNKGNFPGRFSGRQFSNSRSEMNVSTLELGDSALYLCASSLNGGKGWNYGYTFGSGTRLTVV.

The genes are TRBV5-1 and TRBJ1-2, with D unclear. Germline-derived CDR1 and CDR2 are SGHRS and YFSETQ. V was cut by 4 bases and J by 5 bases, with 15 bases left in between. The CDR3 is 14 amino acids. CDR3 in amino acids: CASSPWLEGYGYTF. CDR3 nucleotide sequence: TGCGCCAGCAGCCCGTGGTTAGAGGGTTATGGCTACACCTTC.

This chain uses TRBV28 with TRBJ1-1, with TRBD1 matching over 7 bases. Germline V gene data show CDR1 as MDHEN and CDR2 as SYDVKM. V shed 1 base, J shed 5 bases, and the junction held 13 bases outside the gene matches. CDR3 length equals 17 residues. The CDR3, as DNA: TGTGCCAGCAGTTTATACAGGGGCAGGCGTTCGGGAACTGAAGCTTTCTTT. It yields the protein CASSLYRGRRSGTEAFF.

The chain joins TRBV9 to TRBJ1-1; TRBD1 might be the D (5 bases). The CDR3 sequence is 13 residues long. Deletions cut 7 bases from V and 5 bases from J, with 15 bases between. Germline V gives CDR1 SGDLS, CDR2 YYNGEE. The CDR3 here is CASRGQFGTEAFF. DNA for the CDR3: TGTGCCAGCCGCGGACAATTTGGGACTGAAGCTTTCTTT.

The V and J genes are TRBV27 and TRBJ2-7; D perhaps matches TRBD1 (7 bases). Germline-derived CDR1 and CDR2 are MNHEY and SMNVEV (reference sequence). CDR3 length equals 14 residues. Between the trimmed V and J ends, which lost 8 bases and 3 bases, there was a span of 17 bases. The CDR3 bases are TGTGCCAGCGGCTTCCGACAGGGAGGCTACGAGCAGTACTTC. Its protein product is CASGFRQGGYEQYF.

V gene TRBV6-6 combines with J gene TRBJ2-7, with D maybe TRBD2 (5 bases). V was clipped by 3 bases and J by 7 bases, with 10 bases between them. This CDR3 comprises 12 residues. CDR1 MNHNY and CDR2 SVGAGI come from the germline V gene (reference sequence). CDR3 amino acids: CASSYEGREQYV. CDR3 in DNA: TGTGCCAGCAGTTATGAGGGTAGGGAGCAGTACGTC.

This chain uses TRBV5-4 with TRBJ2-1; 10 positions match TRBD2. The J segment lost 6 bases and the V segment lost 3 bases, leaving 9 bases of the junction unmatched. In germline, CDR1 is SGHNT, CDR2 YYREEE (reference sequence). The CDR3 totals 16 residues. DNA of the CDR3: TGTGCCAGCAGCTCCAGAGCGGGGGGGCCTTCCAATGAGCAGTTCTTC. Protein sequence: CASSSRAGGPSNEQFF.

This sequence joins TRBV5-4 and TRBJ1-4; no clear D. The CDR3 is made up of 13 amino acids. Trimming cost V 1 base and J 6 bases, with 7 bases left between them. Germline lookup yields CDR1 SGHNT and CDR2 YYREEE (reference sequence). DNA of the CDR3: TGTGCCAGCAGCTTGATCGAGGATGAAAAACTGTTTTTT. The encoded protein is CASSLIEDEKLFF. The complete variable domain, with remaining parts taken from reference TRBV5-4 and TRBJ1-4, reads ETGVTQSPTHLIKTRGQQVTLRCSSQSGHNTVSWYQQALGQGPQFIFQYYREEENGRGNFPPRFSGLQFPNYSSELNVNALELDDSALYLCASSLIEDEKLFFGSGTQLSVL.

The V and J genes are TRBV30 and TRBJ2-3, with D perhaps TRBD1 (6 bases). This CDR3 contains 16 residues. CDR1 is GTSNPN, CDR2 SVGIG, per germline (reference sequence). Between the trimmed V and J ends, which lost 7 bases and 4 bases, there was a span of 24 bases. Written as DNA, the CDR3 is TGTGCCTTCAAACACATCCTGGGCGCAGGGGCAGATACGCAGTATTTT. Translated: CAFKHILGAGADTQYF.

CDR3 in DNA: TGTGCCAGCAGACGCCTACCGGGACATGAATCACCCCTCCACTTT. Residues: CASRRLPGHESPLHF. The genes are TRBV7-8 and TRBJ1-6; possible D gene TRBD1, 6 bases. CDR1 and CDR2 from the germline V gene are SGHVS and FQNEAQ. The CDR3 length is 15 residues. The V gene lost 6 bases and the J gene lost 10 bases, with 19 bases spanning the gap.

The table lists this clone with a few counts. V usage is TRBV5-1 and J usage is TRBJ2-1; 7 bases match TRBD1. Germline loops: CDR1 SGHRS, CDR2 YFSETQ. The CDR3 runs 14 residues. The ends lost 0 bases at V and 9 bases at J; junction bases unmatched: 6. The CDR3 region is CASSLGQGGVEQFF. In nucleotides, the CDR3 is TGCGCCAGCAGCTTGGGTCAAGGGGGCGTTGAGCAGTTCTTC.

V and J are TRBV5-6 and TRBJ1-5; 9 nucleotides agree with TRBD1. Germline CDR1 and CDR2: SGHDT and YYEEEE. Trimming removed 5 bases from V and 4 bases from J; junction bases left unmatched: 10. This CDR3 has 16 residues. CDR3 in DNA: TGTGCCAGCAGTTTCCTACAGGGGGCGATGAATCAGCCCCAGCATTTT. It specifies CASSFLQGAMNQPQHF.

The gene calls are TRBV5-6 and TRBJ1-1; 8 nucleotides match TRBD1. Germline V CDR1 and CDR2: SGHDT, YYEEEE. V shed 3 bases, J shed 0 bases, and the junction held 7 bases outside the gene matches. This CDR3 spans 16 amino acids. CDR3 loop: CASSYTGQGMNTEAFF. The CDR3, as DNA: TGTGCCAGCAGCTACACCGGACAGGGCATGAACACTGAAGCTTTCTTT.

The chain has TRBV7-9 and TRBJ1-2; 7 bases fit TRBD1. CDR3 length: 16 residues. Losses at the gene ends were 5 bases for V and 4 bases for J; bases not matched to a gene: 13. Germline lookup yields CDR1 SEHNR and CDR2 FQNEAQ (reference sequence). CDR3 region: CASSARDREVVYGYTF. The CDR3 coding sequence is TGTGCCAGCAGCGCCCGCGACAGGGAGGTGGTCTATGGCTACACCTTC. Full variable domain (remainder filled in from reference TRBV7-9 and TRBJ1-2): DTGVSQNPRHKITKRGQNVTFRCDPISEHNRLYWYRQTLGQGPEFLTYFQNEAQLEKSRLLSDRFSAERPKGSFSTLEIQRTEQGDSAMYLCASSARDREVVYGYTFGSGTRLTVV.

This chain connects TRBV28 to TRBJ2-5; D perhaps matches TRBD2 (7 bases). Germline V gives CDR1 MDHEN, CDR2 SYDVKM. CDR3 size: 14 residues. The V gene lost 6 bases and the J gene lost 5 bases, with 16 bases spanning the gap. CDR3 bases: TGTGCCAGCAGGCGTTGGGGGGGCGAGGAGACCCAGTACTTC. Its protein product is CASRRWGGEETQYF.

This chain links TRBV19 with TRBJ1-2; D remains ambiguous. Germline lookup yields CDR1 LNHDA and CDR2 SQIVND (reference sequence). With 0 bases removed from V and 7 bases from J, the gap between germline ends came to 12 bases. The CDR3 extends over 14 amino acids. CDR3 region: CASSIDRELRGYTF. DNA of the CDR3: TGTGCCAGTAGTATAGATCGAGAGCTTCGTGGCTACACCTTC.

J is TRBJ1-2 and V is TRBV7-9, with TRBD1 matching 8 bases. This CDR3 region has 15 residues. V shed 3 bases and J 2 bases; nucleotides not matched to a gene: 5. Germline CDR1 is SEHNR and CDR2 is FQNEAQ (reference sequence). The CDR3, as DNA: TGTGCCAGCAGCTTTGGACAGGGACCCAACTATGGCTACACCTTC. It encodes CASSFGQGPNYGYTF.

The chain employs TRBV4-3 and TRBJ2-2; D is ambiguous. Germline V gene data show CDR1 as LGHNA and CDR2 as YSLEER. CDR3 size: 14 residues. The germline V and J ends were trimmed by 0 bases and 6 bases, with 8 bases remaining between them. CDR3 protein: CASSQDRLAGELFF. The CDR3 nucleotides read TGCGCCAGCAGCCAAGATAGGCTAGCCGGGGAGCTGTTTTTT.